The entry below gives a single TCR beta chain sequence along with its context. Sequenced by immunoSEQ multiplex PCR; TCRdb stores in-frame clones only, minus some. In the table there are about 260,000 clones, around 87% of which are singletons. The data originate from a study of blood T cell repertoires in COVID-19. Germline V gives CDR1 KGHSH, CDR2 LQKENI. Trimming removed 4 bases from V and 8 bases from J; junction bases left unmatched: 10. The CDR3 length is 15 residues. This TCR was sampled from a man between 18 and 35 years old with active or convalescent COVID-19. The sample consisted of peripheral blood. The genes are TRBV18 and TRBJ1-4; 7 bases fit TRBD1. CDR3 amino acids: CASSQGTAAGEKLFF. The CDR3 coding sequence is TGTGCCAGCTCACAGGGGACAGCCGCCGGCGAAAAACTGTTTTTT. Full variable domain (rest looked up from reference TRBV18 and TRBJ1-4): NAGVMQNPRHLVRRRGQEARLRCSPMKGHSHVYWYRQLPEEGLKFMVYLQKENIIDESGMPKERFSAEFPKEGPSILRIQQVVRGDSAAYFCASSQGTAAGEKLFFGSGTQLSVL.